The clone carrying this T cell receptor (beta chain) was found many times. The read ends 3 residues shy of where the CDR3 ends; the end is completed using the germline J gene. These data are taken from a study of T cell clonality in common variable immunodeficiency. The germline V gene encodes CDR1 MDHEN and CDR2 SYDVKM. The CDR3 extends over 12 amino acids. V gave up 6 bases and J gave up 5 bases, with 10 bases separating them. The data were produced by immunoSEQ multiplex PCR, yet TCRdb's version contains in-frame clones alone and is incomplete. The sample yields around 39,000 clones, without any singletons.

This receptor was obtained from a person between 18 and 75 years old in good health. The sequencing input was peripheral blood mononuclear cells. The rearrangement uses TRBV28 and TRBJ1-2; no clear D. The CDR3 region is CASRPPTYGYTF. Incomplete CDR3 DNA: TGTGCCAGCAGGCCCCCCACATATGGC.